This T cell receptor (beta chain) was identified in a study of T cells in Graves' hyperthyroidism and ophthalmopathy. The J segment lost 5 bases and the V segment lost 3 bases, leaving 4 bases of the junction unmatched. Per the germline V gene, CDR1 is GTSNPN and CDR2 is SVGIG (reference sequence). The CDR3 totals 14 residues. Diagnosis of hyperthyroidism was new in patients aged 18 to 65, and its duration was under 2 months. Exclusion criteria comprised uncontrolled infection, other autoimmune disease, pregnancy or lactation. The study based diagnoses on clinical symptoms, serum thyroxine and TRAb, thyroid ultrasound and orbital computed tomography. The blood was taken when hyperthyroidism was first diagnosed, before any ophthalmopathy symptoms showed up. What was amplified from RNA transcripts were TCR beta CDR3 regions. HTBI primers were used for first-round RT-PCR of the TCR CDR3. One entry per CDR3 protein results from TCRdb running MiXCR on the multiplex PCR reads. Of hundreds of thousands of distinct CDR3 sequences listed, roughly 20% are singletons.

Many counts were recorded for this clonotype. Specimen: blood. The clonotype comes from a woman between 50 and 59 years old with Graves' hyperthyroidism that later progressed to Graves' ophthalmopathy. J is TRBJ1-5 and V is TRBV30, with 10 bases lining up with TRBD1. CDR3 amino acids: CAWSGGQGDQPQHF. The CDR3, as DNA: TGTGCCTGGAGCGGCGGACAGGGGGATCAGCCCCAGCATTTT.